This TCR beta chain was found in a study of shared clonotypes between healthy human individuals. As for the study in general: Researchers drew samples from a couple of women and a few men aged 18 to 49.

Comment on this clone: As yet, its antigen is unknown.

Healthy and HIV-negative, the adult donors had no recent acute infections or vaccinations. V lost 0 bases, J lost 4 bases, and 6 bases stayed unmatched. The CDR3 covers 15 residues. Looked up from germline, CDR1 is SGHRS and CDR2 is YFSETQ. Genomic DNA per cell subset filled all wells of several immunoSEQ plates. Profiled with immunoSEQ multiplex PCR; TCRdb holds only in-frame clones, not every one. The repertoire holds 1 million to 1.2 million clones, with roughly 80% as singletons. Findings and caveats of the study: Sequencing depth was expected to influence donor clonotype sharing.

The chain has TRBV5-1 and TRBJ2-5; TRBD2 aligns across 7 bases. This clonotype was sampled from a man between 18 and 35 years old in good health. Some clones in this sample may be carry-over from other donors' samples. Material: memory CD4+ T cells from PBMCs. Subset given: CD45RA-negative fraction. The CDR3 DNA reads TGCGCCAGCAGCTTGGGTCCCCCGGGGGGAGAGACCCAGTACTTC. Encoded protein: CASSLGPPGGETQYF. The whole variable domain, remainder taken from reference TRBV5-1 and TRBJ2-5, is KAGVTQTPRYLIKTRGQQVTLSCSPISGHRSVSWYQQTPGQGLQFLFEYFSETQRNKGNFPGRFSGRQFSNSRSEMNVSTLELGDSALYLCASSLGPPGGETQYFGPGTRLLVL.